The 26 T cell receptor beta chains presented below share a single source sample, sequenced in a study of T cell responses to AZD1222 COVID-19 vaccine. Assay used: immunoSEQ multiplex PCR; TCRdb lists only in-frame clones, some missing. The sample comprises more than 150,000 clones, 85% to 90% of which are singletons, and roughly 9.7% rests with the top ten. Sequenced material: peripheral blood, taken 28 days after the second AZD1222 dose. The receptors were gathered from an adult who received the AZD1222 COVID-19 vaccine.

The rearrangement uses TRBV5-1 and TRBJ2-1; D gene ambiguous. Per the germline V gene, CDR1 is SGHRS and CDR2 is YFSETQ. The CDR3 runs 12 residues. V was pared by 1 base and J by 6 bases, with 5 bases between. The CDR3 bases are TGCGCCAGCAGCTTGCTTCCCAATGAGCAGTTCTTC. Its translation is CASSLLPNEQFF.

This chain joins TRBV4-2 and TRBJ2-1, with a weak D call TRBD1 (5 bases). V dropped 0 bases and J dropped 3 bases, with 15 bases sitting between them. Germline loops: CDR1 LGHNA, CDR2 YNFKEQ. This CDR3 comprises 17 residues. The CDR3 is CASSQDQDRGFYNEQFF. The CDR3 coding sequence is TGTGCCAGCAGCCAAGATCAGGATAGGGGATTCTACAATGAGCAGTTCTTC.

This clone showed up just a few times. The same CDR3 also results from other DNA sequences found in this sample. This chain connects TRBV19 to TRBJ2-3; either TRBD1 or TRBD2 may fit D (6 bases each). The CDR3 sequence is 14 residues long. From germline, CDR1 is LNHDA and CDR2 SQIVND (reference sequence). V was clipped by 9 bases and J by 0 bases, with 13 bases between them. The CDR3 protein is CASRTGTSTDTQYF. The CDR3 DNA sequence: TGTGCCAGCCGAACAGGGACTAGCACAGATACGCAGTATTTT.

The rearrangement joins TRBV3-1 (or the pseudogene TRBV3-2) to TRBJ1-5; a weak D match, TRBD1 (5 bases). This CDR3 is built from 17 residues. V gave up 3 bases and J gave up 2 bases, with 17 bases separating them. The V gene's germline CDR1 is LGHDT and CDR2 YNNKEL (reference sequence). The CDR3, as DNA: TGTGCCAGCAGCCAGGGGAGGGGTGGTATGCGCAATCAGCCCCAGCATTTT. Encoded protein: CASSQGRGGMRNQPQHF.

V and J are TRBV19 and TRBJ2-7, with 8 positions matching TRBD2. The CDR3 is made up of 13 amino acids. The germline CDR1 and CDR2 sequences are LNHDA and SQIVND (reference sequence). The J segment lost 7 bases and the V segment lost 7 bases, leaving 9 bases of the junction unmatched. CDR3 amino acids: CASTPGGAREQYF. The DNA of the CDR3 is TGTGCCAGTACCCCGGGAGGGGCGCGAGAGCAGTACTTC.

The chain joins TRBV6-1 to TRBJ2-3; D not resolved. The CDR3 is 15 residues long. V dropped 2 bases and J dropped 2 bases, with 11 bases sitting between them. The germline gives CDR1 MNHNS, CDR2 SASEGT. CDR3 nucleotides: TGTGCCAGCAGTGAAAATCCGACCCACACAGATACGCAGTATTTT. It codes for CASSENPTHTDTQYF.

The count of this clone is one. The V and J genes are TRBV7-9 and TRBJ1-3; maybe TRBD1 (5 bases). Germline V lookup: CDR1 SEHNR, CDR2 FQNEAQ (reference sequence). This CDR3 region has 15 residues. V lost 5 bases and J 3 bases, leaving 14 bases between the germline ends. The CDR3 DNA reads TGTGCCAGCAGCCCTCAGGGAGGAGGTGGAAACACCATATATTTT. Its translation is CASSPQGGGGNTIYF.

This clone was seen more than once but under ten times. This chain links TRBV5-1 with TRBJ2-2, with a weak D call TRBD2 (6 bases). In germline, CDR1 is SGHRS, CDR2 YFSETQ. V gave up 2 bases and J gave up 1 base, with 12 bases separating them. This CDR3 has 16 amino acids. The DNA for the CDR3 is TGCGCCAGCAGCTTAAAGGGCGGGGTGAACACCGGGGAGCTGTTTTTT. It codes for CASSLKGGVNTGELFF.

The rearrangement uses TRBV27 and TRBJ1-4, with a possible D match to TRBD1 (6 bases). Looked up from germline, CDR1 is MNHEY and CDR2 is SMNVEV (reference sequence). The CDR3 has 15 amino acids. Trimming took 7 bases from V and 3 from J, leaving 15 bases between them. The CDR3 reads CASTPTGDPNEKLFF. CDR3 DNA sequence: TGTGCCAGCACCCCGACAGGCGACCCTAATGAAAAACTGTTTTTT. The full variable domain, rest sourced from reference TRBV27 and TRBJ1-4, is EAQVTQNPRYLITVTGKKLTVTCSQNMNHEYMSWYRQDPGLGLRQIYYSMNVEVTDKGDVPEGYKVSRKEKRNFPLILESPSPNQTSLYFCASTPTGDPNEKLFFGSGTQLSVL.

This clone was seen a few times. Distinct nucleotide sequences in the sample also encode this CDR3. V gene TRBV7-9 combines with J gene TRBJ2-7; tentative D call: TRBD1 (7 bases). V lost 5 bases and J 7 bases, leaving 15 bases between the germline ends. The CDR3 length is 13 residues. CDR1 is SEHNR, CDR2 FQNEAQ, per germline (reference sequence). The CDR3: CASSLRQGGEQYF. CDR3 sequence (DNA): TGTGCCAGCAGCCTTCGACAGGGAGGTGAGCAGTACTTC.

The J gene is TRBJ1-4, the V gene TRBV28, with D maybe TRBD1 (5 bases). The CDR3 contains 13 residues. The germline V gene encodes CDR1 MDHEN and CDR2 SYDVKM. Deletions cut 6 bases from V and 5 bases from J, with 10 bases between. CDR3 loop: CASRGRVNEKLFF. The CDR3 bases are TGTGCCAGCAGGGGGCGAGTGAATGAAAAACTGTTTTTT.

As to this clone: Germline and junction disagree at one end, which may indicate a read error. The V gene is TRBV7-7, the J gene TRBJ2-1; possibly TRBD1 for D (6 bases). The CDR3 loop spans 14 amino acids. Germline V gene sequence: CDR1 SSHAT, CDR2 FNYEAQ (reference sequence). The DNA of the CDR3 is TGTGCTAGCAGCTCATCAGGACAGATCAATGAGCAGTTCTTC. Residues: CASSSSGQINEQFF.

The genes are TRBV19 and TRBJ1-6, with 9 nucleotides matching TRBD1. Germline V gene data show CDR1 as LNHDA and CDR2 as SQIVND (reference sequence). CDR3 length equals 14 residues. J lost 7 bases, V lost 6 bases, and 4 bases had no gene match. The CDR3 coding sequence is TGTGCCAGTAGACAGGGGGCAAAAAATTCACCCCTCCACTTT. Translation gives CASRQGAKNSPLHF.

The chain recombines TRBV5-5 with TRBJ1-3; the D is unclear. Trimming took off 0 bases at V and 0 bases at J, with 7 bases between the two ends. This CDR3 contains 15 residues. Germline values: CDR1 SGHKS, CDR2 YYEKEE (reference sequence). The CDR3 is CASSLGRYSGNTIYF. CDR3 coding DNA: TGTGCCAGCAGCTTGGGACGGTACTCTGGAAACACCATATATTTT. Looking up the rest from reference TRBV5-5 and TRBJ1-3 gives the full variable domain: DAGVTQSPTHLIKTRGQQVTLRCSPISGHKSVSWYQQVLGQGPQFIFQYYEKEERGRGNFPDRFSARQFPNYSSELNVNALLLGDSALYLCASSLGRYSGNTIYFGEGSWLTVV.

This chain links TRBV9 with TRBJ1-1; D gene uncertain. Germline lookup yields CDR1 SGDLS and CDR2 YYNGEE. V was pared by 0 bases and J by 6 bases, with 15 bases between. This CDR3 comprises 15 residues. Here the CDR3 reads CASSVDPWVGAEAFF. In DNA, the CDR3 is TGTGCCAGCAGCGTAGATCCATGGGTGGGAGCTGAAGCTTTCTTT. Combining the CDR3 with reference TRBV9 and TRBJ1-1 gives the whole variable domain DSGVTQTPKHLITATGQRVTLRCSPRSGDLSVYWYQQSLDQGLQFLIQYYNGEERAKGNILERFSAQQFPDLHSELNLSSLELGDSALYFCASSVDPWVGAEAFFGQGTRLTVV.

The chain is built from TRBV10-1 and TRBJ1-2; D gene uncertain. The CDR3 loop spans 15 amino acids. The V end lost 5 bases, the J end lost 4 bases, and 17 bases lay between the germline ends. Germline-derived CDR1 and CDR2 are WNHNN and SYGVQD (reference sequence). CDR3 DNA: TGCGCCAGCAGTTTTACCCGACCTGGCCGCTATGGCTACACCTTC. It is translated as CASSFTRPGRYGYTF.

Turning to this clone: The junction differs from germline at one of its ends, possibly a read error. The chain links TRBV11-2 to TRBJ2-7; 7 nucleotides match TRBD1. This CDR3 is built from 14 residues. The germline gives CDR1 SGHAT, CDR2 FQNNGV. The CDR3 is CTSSPRQGGHEQYF. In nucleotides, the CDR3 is TGTACCAGCAGCCCACGACAGGGTGGCCACGAGCAGTACTTC.

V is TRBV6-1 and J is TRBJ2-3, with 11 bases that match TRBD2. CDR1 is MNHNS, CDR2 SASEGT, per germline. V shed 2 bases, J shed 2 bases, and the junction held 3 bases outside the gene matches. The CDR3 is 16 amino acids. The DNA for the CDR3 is TGTGCCAGCAGTGAAACTAGCGGGAGTGTCACAGATACGCAGTATTTT. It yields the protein CASSETSGSVTDTQYF.

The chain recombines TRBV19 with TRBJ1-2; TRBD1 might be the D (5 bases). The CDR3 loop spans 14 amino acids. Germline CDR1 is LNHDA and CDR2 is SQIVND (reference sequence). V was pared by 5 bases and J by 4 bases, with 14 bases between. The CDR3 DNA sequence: TGTGCCAGTAGTCCAGCAAGGGGACCCTATGGCTACACCTTC. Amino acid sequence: CASSPARGPYGYTF.

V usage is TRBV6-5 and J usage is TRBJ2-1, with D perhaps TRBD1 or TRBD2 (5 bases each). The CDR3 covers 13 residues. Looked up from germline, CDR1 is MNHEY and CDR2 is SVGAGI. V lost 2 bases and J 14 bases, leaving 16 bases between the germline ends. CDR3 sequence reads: CASSYRQGATKFF. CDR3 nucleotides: TGTGCCAGCAGTTACCGGCAGGGAGCAACGAAGTTCTTC.

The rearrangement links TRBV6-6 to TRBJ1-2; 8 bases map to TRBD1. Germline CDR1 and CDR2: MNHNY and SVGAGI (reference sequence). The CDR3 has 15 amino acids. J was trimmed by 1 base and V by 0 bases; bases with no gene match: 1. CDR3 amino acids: CASSYSGQDNYGYTF. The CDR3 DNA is TGTGCCAGCAGTTACTCGGGACAGGATAACTATGGCTACACCTTC.

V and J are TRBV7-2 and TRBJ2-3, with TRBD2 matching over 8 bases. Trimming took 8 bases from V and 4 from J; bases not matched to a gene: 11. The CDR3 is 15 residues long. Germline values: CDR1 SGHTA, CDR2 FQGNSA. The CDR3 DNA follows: TGTGCCAGCTCGGGAGGGGTAGCGGGATCAGATACGCAGTATTTT. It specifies CASSGGVAGSDTQYF.

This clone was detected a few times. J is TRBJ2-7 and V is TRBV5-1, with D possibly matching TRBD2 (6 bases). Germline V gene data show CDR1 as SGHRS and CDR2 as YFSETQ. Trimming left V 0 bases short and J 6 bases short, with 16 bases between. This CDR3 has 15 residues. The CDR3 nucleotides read TGCGCCAGCAGCTTGGGCCAGGGAGGAGGGCGCGAGCAGTACTTC. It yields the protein CASSLGQGGGREQYF.

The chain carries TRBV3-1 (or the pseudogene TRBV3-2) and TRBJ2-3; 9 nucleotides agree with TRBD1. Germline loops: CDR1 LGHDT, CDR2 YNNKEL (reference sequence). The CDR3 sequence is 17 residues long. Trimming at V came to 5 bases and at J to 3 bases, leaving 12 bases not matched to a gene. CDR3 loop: CASSGKQGAPRTDTQYF. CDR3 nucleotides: TGTGCCAGCAGCGGTAAACAGGGGGCCCCGCGGACAGATACGCAGTATTTT.

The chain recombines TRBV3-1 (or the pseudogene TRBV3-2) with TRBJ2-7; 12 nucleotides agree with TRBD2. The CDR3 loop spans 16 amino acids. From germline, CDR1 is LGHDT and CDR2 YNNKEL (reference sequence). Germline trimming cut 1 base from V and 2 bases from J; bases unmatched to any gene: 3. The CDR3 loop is CASSQGLAGGPYEQYF. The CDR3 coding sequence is TGTGCCAGCAGCCAAGGCCTAGCGGGAGGGCCCTACGAGCAGTACTTC.

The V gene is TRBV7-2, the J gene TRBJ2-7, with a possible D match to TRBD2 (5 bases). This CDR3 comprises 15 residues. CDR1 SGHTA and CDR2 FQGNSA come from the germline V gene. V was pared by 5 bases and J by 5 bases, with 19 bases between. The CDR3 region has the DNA TGTGCCAGCAGCCCTAGCCCGGGGTCGTCGGACGAGCAGTACTTC. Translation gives CASSPSPGSSDEQYF.